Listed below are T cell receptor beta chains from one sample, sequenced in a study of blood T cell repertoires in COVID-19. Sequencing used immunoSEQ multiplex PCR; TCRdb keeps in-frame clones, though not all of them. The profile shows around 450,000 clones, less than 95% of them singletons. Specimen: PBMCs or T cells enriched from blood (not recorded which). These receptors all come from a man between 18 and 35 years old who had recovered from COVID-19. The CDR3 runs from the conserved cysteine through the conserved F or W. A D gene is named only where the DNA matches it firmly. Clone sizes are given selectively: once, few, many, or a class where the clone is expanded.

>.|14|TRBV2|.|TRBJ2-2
TGTGCCAGCAGTGTTTCTCGGTCGGCCGGGGAGCTGTTTTTT
CASSVSRSAGELFF
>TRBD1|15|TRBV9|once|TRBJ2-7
TGTGCCAGCAGCGCGGCCGGGACAGGTTCCTACGAGCAGTACTTC
CASSAAGTGSYEQYF
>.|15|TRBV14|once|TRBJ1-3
TGTGCCAGCAGTCGCGACGGGTCCCAAGGGGACACCATATATTTT
CASSRDGSQGDTIYF
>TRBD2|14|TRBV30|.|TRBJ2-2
TGTGCCTGGATATTAGCGGGAGGCACCGGGGAGCTGTTTTTT
CAWILAGGTGELFF
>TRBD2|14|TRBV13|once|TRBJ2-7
TGTGCCAGCAGCTTAAAGGACGCGGGAGGCGAGCAGTACTTC
CASSLKDAGGEQYF
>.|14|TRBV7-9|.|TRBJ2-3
TGTGCCAGCACCCTTGCAGGGGGCACAGATACGCAGTATTTT
CASTLAGGTDTQYF
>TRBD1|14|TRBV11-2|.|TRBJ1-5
TGTGCCAGCAGCTCGGGACAGGGCAATCAGCCCCAGCATTTT
CASSSGQGNQPQHF
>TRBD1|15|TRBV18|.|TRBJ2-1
TGTGCCAGCTCACTCGGGACAGCCTCCTACAATGAGCAGTTCTTC
CASSLGTASYNEQFF
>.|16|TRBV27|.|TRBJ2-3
TGTGCCAGCAGACCCATCGTGGGCACTAGCACAGATACGCAGTATTTT
CASRPIVGTSTDTQYF
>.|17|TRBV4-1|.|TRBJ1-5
TGCGCCAGCAGCCAAGATGACAGGCCATATAGCAATCAGCCCCAGCATTTT
CASSQDDRPYSNQPQHF
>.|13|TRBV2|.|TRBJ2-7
TGTGCCAGCAGCGTTGACAGCCGCTACGAGCAGTACTTC
CASSVDSRYEQYF
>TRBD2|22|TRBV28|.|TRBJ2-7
TGTGCCAGCAGTTTAGCGCAGGGTCCTCCTTGGACTAGCGGGAGAAAAATCTACGAGCAGTACTTC
CASSLAQGPPWTSGRKIYEQYF
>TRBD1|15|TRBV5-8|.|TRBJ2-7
TGTGCCAGCAGTCGGGACAGGGGCAGCTCCTACGAGCAGTACTTC
CASSRDRGSSYEQYF
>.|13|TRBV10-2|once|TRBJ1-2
TGCGCCAGCAGTGAGGCAGGGATTTATGGCTACACCTTC
CASSEAGIYGYTF
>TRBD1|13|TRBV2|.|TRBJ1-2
TGTGCCAGCCGACGGGACAGGTCCTATGGCTACACCTTC
CASRRDRSYGYTF
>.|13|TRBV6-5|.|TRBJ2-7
TGTGCCAGCACCATCGGGACAACTTACGAGCAGTACTTC
CASTIGTTYEQYF
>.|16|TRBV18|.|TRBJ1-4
TGTGCCAGCTCACCACTTCCGGCGGGTAATGAAGGAAAACTGTTTTTT
CASSPLPAGNEGKLFF
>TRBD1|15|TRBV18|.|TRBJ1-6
TGTGCCAGCTCACCCCCGAGCAGGGGGAATTCACCCCTCCACTTT
CASSPPSRGNSPLHF
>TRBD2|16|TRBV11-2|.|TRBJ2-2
TGTGCCAGCAGCTTAGTTGGGAGGGGGAACACCGGGGAGCTGTTTTTT
CASSLVGRGNTGELFF
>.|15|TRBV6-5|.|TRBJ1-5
TGTGCCACGCATGACGAGGGGGGGGATAATCAGCCCCAGCATTTT
CATHDEGGDNQPQHF
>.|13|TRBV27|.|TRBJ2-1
TGTGCCAGCAGTTCGGACAGACCACCGATGCAGTTCTTC
CASSSDRPPMQFF
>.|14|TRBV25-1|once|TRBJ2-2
TGTGCCAGCAGTGAATCCCCGGGAGCCGGGGAGCTGTTTTTT
CASSESPGAGELFF
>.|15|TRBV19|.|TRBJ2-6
TGTGCCAGTAAGGGGGTTTTAACTGGGGCCAACGTCCTGACTTTC
CASKGVLTGANVLTF
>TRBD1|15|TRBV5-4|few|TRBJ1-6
TGTGCCAGCAGCTTGGTTGGACAGGCGATTGGGACCCTCCACTTT
CASSLVGQAIGTLHF
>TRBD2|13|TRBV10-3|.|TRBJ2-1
TGTGCCATCACAGGAGGACTAGCGGTTGAGCAGTTCTTC
CAITGGLAVEQFF
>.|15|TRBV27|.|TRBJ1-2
TGTGCCAGCAGTTTAAAGGGGTGGGTCGGCTATGGCTACACCTTC
CASSLKGWVGYGYTF
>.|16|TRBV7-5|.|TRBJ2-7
TGTGTCAGAAGCTTAGCCGGGACAGGGGAACAGCACGAGCAGTACTTC
CVRSLAGTGEQHEQYF
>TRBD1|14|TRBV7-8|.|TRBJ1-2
TGTGCCAGCAGCTTCGGGCAGGGGGCAGCCGGCTACACCTTC
CASSFGQGAAGYTF
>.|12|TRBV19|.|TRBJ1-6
TGTGCCAGTCATTCCTATAATTCACCCCTCCACTTT
CASHSYNSPLHF
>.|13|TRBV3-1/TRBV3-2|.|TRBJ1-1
TGTGCCAGCAGCCCTACGGACGGGAGAGGAGCTTTCTTT
CASSPTDGRGAFF
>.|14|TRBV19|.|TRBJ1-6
TGTGCCAGTAGTATAGTAACGGGGGGTTCACCCCTCCACTTT
CASSIVTGGSPLHF
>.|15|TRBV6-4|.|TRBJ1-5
TGTGCCAGCAGTGAACAGGAAGGGAGCAATCAGCCCCAGCATTTT
CASSEQEGSNQPQHF
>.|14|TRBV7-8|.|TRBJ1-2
TGTGCCAGCAGCTTAGCGGAGACCGTGTCGTTTTACACCTTC
CASSLAETVSFYTF